This T cell receptor (beta chain) is from a study of blood T cell repertoires in COVID-19. As for the study in general: The United States, Italy and Spain provided the acute and convalescent COVID-19 samples.

The CDR3 contains 15 residues. Germline CDR1 GTSNPN, CDR2 SVGIG (reference sequence). Losses at the gene ends were 0 bases for V and 7 bases for J; bases not matched to a gene: 7. Profiling relied on immunoSEQ multiplex PCR, and the TCRdb table lists in-frame clones only, not all of them. The sample has just over 65,000 clones, over 85% seen once; the top ten hold 1.3% to 1.5%. The sample holds a few counts of this clone. The chain employs TRBV30 and TRBJ1-4; 8 positions agree with TRBD1. The clonotype comes from a man in his fifties or sixties with acute or convalescent COVID-19. The sequenced material came from peripheral blood. The CDR3: CAWSVRAGGSEKLFF. The DNA of the CDR3 is TGTGCCTGGAGTGTACGCGCAGGGGGCAGTGAAAAACTGTTTTTT. The variable domain in full, with the rest retrieved from reference TRBV30 and TRBJ1-4, is SQTIHQWPATLVQPVGSPLSLECTVEGTSNPNLYWYRQAAGRGLQLLFYSVGIGQISSEVPQNLSASRPQDRQFILSSKKLLLSDSGFYLCAWSVRAGGSEKLFFGSGTQLSVL.